The T cell receptor beta chain described here comes from a study of blood T cell repertoires in COVID-19. Study details: Acute and convalescent COVID-19 specimens originated in the United States, Italy and Spain. The analysed material was cDNA or gDNA that came from T cells, B-cell-depleted T cells, or PBMCs.

The CDR3 has 15 residues. CDR1 is GTSNPN, CDR2 SVGIG, per germline (reference sequence). Losses at the gene ends were 3 bases for V and 1 base for J; bases not matched to a gene: 5. Per the study methods: The assay estimated nucleated cells by amplifying reference gene primers. The repertoire was sequenced with immunoSEQ multiplex PCR; TCRdb's copy has only in-frame clones and lacks some. V and J calls and clone size are given by that table; D and trimming were obtained from the DNA. The sample carries approximately 77,000 clones, 65% to 90% recorded once. The chain is built from TRBV30 and TRBJ2-2; 7 positions agree with TRBD2. Input material: peripheral blood. The TCR sequence derives from a man in his fifties with COVID-19, enrolled during active disease. CDR3 sequence reads: CAWRVGGRNTGELFF. The CDR3 nucleotides are TGTGCCTGGAGGGTGGGAGGGAGGAACACCGGGGAGCTGTTTTTT.